This record looks at one T cell receptor (beta chain) sequence and its context. Its target is unknown. Some clones are missing from TCRdb's copy, which holds only in-frame ones; the method was immunoSEQ multiplex PCR. Of around 23,000 clones in the sample, 60% to 80% were seen once. Regarding time point: week 5, during vaccination. Topical imiquimod was applied with each vaccine dose, which held 300 ug of mutant IDH1 20-mer peptide. This specimen comes from a study of a mutant IDH1 vaccine in newly diagnosed glioma. In the study overall: Patients had eight vaccinations, in weeks 1, 3, 5, 7, 11, 15, 19 and 23. Sex among treated patients split about 62% male, approximately 38% female; mean age was approximately 40 years. Receipt of radiotherapy, temozolomide, or both preceded the study, and most received both. Points from the study as a whole: Pseudoprogression seemed unrelated to changes in top peripheral T cell clonotypes.

CDR1 is WSHSY and CDR2 is SAAADI in the germline V gene. V was shortened by 8 bases and J by 1 base, with 20 bases between the two germline ends. The CDR3 loop spans 16 amino acids. J is TRBJ2-5 and V is TRBV10-2; possible D gene TRBD2, 6 bases. The TCR originated in a man aged 40-55 years with glioma. The source material was PBMCs, sampled from a glioma patient whose treatment included an IDH1 peptide vaccine. The CDR3 nucleotides are TGCGCCAGCGCACCCTTCCCGGGACTCAGCCAAGAGACCCAGTACTTC. It encodes CASAPFPGLSQETQYF.